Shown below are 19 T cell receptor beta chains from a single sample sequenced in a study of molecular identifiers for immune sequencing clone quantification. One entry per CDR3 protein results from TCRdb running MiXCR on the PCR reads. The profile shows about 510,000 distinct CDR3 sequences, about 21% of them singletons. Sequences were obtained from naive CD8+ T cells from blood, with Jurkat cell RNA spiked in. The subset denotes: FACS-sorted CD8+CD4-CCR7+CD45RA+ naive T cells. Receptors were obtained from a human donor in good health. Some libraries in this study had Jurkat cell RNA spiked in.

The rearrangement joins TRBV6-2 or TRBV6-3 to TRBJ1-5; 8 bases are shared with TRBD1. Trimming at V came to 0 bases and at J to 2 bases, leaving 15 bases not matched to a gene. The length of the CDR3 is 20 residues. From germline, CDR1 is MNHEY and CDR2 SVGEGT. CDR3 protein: CASSYSQDRAPIVGNQPQHF. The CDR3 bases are TGTGCCAGCAGTTACTCCCAGGACAGGGCCCCAATTGTGGGCAATCAGCCCCAGCATTTT.

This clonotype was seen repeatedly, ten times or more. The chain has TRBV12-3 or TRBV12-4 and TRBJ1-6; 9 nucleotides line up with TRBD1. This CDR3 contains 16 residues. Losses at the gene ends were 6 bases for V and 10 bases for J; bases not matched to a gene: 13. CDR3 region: CASSPFGTGIESPLHF. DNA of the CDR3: TGTGCCAGCAGCCCCTTCGGGACAGGGATAGAATCACCCCTCCACTTT.

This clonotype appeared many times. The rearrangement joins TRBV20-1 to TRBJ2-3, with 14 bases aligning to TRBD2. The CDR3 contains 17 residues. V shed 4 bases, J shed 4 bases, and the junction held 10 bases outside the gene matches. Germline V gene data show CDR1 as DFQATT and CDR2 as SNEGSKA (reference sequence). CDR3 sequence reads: CSAKYSGTSGSSDTQYF. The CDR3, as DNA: TGCAGTGCTAAGTACTCCGGGACTAGCGGGAGCTCAGATACGCAGTATTTT.

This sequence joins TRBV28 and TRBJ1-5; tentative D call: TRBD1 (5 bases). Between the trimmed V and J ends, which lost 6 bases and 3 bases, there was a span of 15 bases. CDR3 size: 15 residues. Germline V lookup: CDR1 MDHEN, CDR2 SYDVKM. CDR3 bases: TGTGCCAGCAGCGCAGGGTCCATGACCAATCAGCCCCAGCATTTT. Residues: CASSAGSMTNQPQHF.

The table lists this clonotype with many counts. This CDR3 is CASSQGVAGNTEAFF. In nucleotides, the CDR3 is TGCGCCAGCAGCCAAGGAGTGGCAGGGAACACTGAAGCTTTCTTT. The J gene is TRBJ1-1, the V gene TRBV4-3; D gene unclear. This CDR3 has 15 residues. Between the trimmed V and J ends, which lost 1 base and 1 base, there was a span of 10 bases. The germline gives CDR1 LGHNA, CDR2 YSLEER.

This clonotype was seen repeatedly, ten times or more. CDR3 sequence (DNA): TGTGCCAGTAGTCCGTCTAGCGTAAACAATGAGCAGTTCTTC. It codes for CASSPSSVNNEQFF. V gene TRBV19 combines with J gene TRBJ2-1, with D possibly TRBD2 on 6 matching bases. This CDR3 is built from 14 residues. Germline loops: CDR1 LNHDA, CDR2 SQIVND (reference sequence). V gave up 5 bases and J gave up 5 bases, with 13 bases separating them.

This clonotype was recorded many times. CDR3 sequence (DNA): TGTGCCAGCAGCGTCCCCACAGATACGCAGTATTTT. The encoded protein is CASSVPTDTQYF. The chain joins TRBV7-8 to TRBJ2-3; D ambiguous. V lost 5 bases and J lost 2, with 5 bases in between. This CDR3 comprises 12 residues. Germline CDR1 SGHVS, CDR2 FQNEAQ.

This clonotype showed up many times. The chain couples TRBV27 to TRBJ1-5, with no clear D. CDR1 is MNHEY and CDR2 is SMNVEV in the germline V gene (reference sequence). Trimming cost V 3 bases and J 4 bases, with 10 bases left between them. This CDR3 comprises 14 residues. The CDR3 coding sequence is TGTGCCAGCAGTTTGGGCGGGTATAATCAGCCCCAGCATTTT. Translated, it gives CASSLGGYNQPQHF.

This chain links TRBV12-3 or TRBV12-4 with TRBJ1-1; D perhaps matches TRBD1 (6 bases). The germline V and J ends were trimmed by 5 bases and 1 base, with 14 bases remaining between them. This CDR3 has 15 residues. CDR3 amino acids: CASSPLYRANTEAFF. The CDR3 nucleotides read TGTGCCAGCAGTCCCCTGTACAGGGCGAACACTGAAGCTTTCTTT.

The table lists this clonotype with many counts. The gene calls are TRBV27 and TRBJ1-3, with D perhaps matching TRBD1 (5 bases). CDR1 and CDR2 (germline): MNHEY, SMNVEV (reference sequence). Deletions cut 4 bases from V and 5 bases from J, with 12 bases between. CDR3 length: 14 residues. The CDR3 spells CASSSPRARNTIYF. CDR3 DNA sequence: TGTGCCAGCAGTTCGCCCAGGGCTAGAAACACCATATATTTT.

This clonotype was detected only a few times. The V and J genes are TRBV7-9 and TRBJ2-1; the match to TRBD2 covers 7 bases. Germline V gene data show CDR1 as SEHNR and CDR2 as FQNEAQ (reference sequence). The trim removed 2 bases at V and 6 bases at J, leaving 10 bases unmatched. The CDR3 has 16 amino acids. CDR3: CASSLPTSPMGNEQFF. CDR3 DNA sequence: TGTGCCAGCAGCTTACCGACTAGCCCTATGGGCAATGAGCAGTTCTTC.

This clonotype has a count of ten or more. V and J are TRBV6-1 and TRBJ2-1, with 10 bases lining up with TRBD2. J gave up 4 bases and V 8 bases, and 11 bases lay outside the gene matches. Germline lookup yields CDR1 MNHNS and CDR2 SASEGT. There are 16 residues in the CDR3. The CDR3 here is CASCNAGTSAYNEQFF. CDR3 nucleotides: TGTGCCAGCTGTAACGCTGGGACTAGCGCATACAATGAGCAGTTCTTC.

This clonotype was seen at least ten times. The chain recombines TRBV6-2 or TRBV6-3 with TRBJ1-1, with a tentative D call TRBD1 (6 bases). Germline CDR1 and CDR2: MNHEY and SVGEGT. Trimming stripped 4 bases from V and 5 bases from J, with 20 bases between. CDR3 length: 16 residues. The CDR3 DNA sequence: TGTGCCAGCAGTTCGGACCCTAGGGGGGGTTTTACTGAAGCTTTCTTT. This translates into CASSSDPRGGFTEAFF.

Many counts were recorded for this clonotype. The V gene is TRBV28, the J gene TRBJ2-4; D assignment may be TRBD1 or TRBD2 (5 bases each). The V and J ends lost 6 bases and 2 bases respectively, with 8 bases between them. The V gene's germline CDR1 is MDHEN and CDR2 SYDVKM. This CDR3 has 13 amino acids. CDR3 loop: CASSEGSKNIQYF. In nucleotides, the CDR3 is TGTGCCAGCAGCGAGGGGTCCAAAAACATTCAGTACTTC.

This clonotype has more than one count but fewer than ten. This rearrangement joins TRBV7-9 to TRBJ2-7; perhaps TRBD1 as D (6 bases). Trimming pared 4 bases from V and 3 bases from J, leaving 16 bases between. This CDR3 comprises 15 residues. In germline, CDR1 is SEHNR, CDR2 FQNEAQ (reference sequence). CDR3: CASSSTQGRSYEQYF. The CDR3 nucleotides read TGTGCCAGCAGCTCCACACAGGGACGGAGCTACGAGCAGTACTTC. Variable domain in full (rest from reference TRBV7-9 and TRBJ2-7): DTGVSQNPRHKITKRGQNVTFRCDPISEHNRLYWYRQTLGQGPEFLTYFQNEAQLEKSRLLSDRFSAERPKGSFSTLEIQRTEQGDSAMYLCASSSTQGRSYEQYFGPGTRLTVT.

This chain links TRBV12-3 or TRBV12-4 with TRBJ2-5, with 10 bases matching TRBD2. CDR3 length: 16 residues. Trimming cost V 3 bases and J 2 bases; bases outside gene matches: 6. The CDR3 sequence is CASSLSSGGSQETQYF. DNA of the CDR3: TGTGCCAGCAGTTTGTCTAGCGGGGGATCACAAGAGACCCAGTACTTC.

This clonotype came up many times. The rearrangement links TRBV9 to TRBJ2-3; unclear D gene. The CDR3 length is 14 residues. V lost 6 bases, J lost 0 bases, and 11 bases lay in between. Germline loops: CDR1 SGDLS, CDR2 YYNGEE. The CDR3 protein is CASTERTSTDTQYF. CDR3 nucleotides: TGTGCCAGCACGGAGCGCACTAGCACAGATACGCAGTATTTT. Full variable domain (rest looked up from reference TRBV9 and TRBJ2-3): DSGVTQTPKHLITATGQRVTLRCSPRSGDLSVYWYQQSLDQGLQFLIQYYNGEERAKGNILERFSAQQFPDLHSELNLSSLELGDSALYFCASTERTSTDTQYFGPGTRLTVL.

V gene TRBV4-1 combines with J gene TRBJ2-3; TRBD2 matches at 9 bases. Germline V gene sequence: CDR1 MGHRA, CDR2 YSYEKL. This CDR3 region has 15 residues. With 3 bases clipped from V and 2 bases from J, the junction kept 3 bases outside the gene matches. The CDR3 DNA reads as TGCGCCAGCAGCCATATAGCGGGGGACACAGATACGCAGTATTTT. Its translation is CASSHIAGDTDTQYF.

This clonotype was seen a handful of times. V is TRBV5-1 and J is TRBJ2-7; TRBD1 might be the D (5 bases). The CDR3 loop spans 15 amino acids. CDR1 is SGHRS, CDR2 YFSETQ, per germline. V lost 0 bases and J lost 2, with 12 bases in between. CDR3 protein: CASSLGQGVTYEQYF. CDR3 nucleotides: TGCGCCAGCAGCTTGGGGCAGGGTGTGACCTACGAGCAGTACTTC.